Each of the 7 T cell receptor beta chains below was sequenced from the same sample in a study of blood T cell repertoires in COVID-19. Only in-frame clones appear in the TCRdb table, and some are missing; sequencing was by immunoSEQ multiplex PCR. The sample contains approximately 120,000 clones, more than 65% of which appear only once. What was sequenced was peripheral blood. These receptors all come from a woman of 80 years or more with active or convalescent COVID-19.

This clone came up once. V and J are TRBV5-1 and TRBJ1-3; D is uncertain. This CDR3 is 15 amino acids long. CDR1 is SGHRS and CDR2 is YFSETQ in the germline V gene. The ends were cut back, 0 bases at V and 0 bases at J, with 7 bases in the middle. The CDR3 reads CASSLGHSSGNTIYF. The CDR3 DNA is TGCGCCAGCAGCTTGGGGCACAGCTCTGGAAACACCATATATTTT. Using reference TRBV5-1 and TRBJ1-3 for the parts outside the CDR3, the full variable domain is KAGVTQTPRYLIKTRGQQVTLSCSPISGHRSVSWYQQTPGQGLQFLFEYFSETQRNKGNFPGRFSGRQFSNSRSEMNVSTLELGDSALYLCASSLGHSSGNTIYFGEGSWLTVV.

The chain couples TRBV3-1 (or the pseudogene TRBV3-2) to TRBJ2-5; 10 nucleotides match TRBD2. J was trimmed by 1 base and V by 2 bases; bases with no gene match: 7. CDR1 and CDR2 from the germline V gene are LGHDT and YNNKEL (reference sequence). The CDR3 is 17 residues long. The CDR3: CASSQSVTSGIQETQYF. For the CDR3, the DNA is TGTGCCAGCAGCCAAAGTGTCACTAGCGGGATCCAAGAGACCCAGTACTTC.

The chain employs TRBV13 and TRBJ2-2; 10 positions agree with TRBD1. V lost 6 bases and J lost 6; bases outside the gene matches: 7. Per the germline V gene, CDR1 is PRHDT and CDR2 is FYEKMQ (reference sequence). This CDR3 contains 15 residues. The CDR3 DNA is TGTGCCAGCAGACGACAGGGGGCGCCATCCGGGGAGCTGTTTTTT. As protein: CASRRQGAPSGELFF.

Here the CDR3 DNA reads TGTGCCAGCAGTGAAGGACAGGTTTATTCCTACGAGCAGTACTTC. Its translation is CASSEGQVYSYEQYF. V gene TRBV2 combines with J gene TRBJ2-7, with a weak D call TRBD1 (6 bases). This CDR3 has 15 amino acids. Germline CDR1 SNHLY, CDR2 FYNNEI. Deletions cut 1 base from V and 1 base from J, with 11 bases between.

In this sample, this clone turned up once. CDR3 sequence (DNA): TGTGCCAGCACCAACCCAAGTGGGACAGGGGGCTACGAGCAGTACTTC. As protein: CASTNPSGTGGYEQYF. This sequence joins TRBV28 and TRBJ2-7, with TRBD1 matching 11 bases. Germline V gene sequence: CDR1 MDHEN, CDR2 SYDVKM. This CDR3 contains 16 residues. Trimming removed 7 bases from V and 3 bases from J; junction bases left unmatched: 11.

V gene TRBV7-2 combines with J gene TRBJ2-3; 9 bases fit TRBD2. CDR3 size: 16 residues. Germline V gene sequence: CDR1 SGHTA, CDR2 FQGNSA. The J segment lost 6 bases and the V segment lost 4 bases, leaving 11 bases of the junction unmatched. The CDR3, as DNA: TGTGCCAGCAGCTCCCCAGCGCTAGCGGGATCCGATACGCAGTATTTT. Translated, it gives CASSSPALAGSDTQYF.

The rearrangement joins TRBV29-1 to TRBJ2-7; D not resolved. CDR1 and CDR2 (germline): SQVTM, ANQGSEA. Trimming stripped 5 bases from V and 0 bases from J, with 8 bases between. There are 12 residues in the CDR3. The CDR3 sequence: CSVLVSSYEQYF. The CDR3 DNA reads as TGCAGCGTTTTGGTCAGCTCCTACGAGCAGTACTTC.